This T cell receptor (beta chain) was profiled in a study of T cells in Graves' hyperthyroidism and ophthalmopathy. Study overall: At the time of initial diagnosis and before any treatment, peripheral blood was collected. Study-level points and caveats: The model's output predicted ophthalmopathy at a median of 6.5 months prior to onset.

CDR3 length equals 17 residues. V lost 1 base to trimming and J lost 4 bases; unmatched junction nucleotides: 8. CDR1 and CDR2 from the germline V gene are LGHDT and YNNKEL (reference sequence). What was amplified from RNA transcripts were TCR beta CDR3 regions. With the HTBI primer set, the TCR CDR3 went through a first round of RT-PCR. Each CDR3 protein gets one entry after TCRdb re-called the multiplex PCR reads with MiXCR. This table has about 380,000 distinct CDR3 sequences, less than 20% appearing once. As regards this clonotype: Its target is not known.

The clonotype comes from a man between 18 and 29 years old with Graves' ophthalmopathy. The chain employs TRBV3-1 and TRBJ1-5, with 9 bases identical to TRBD1. What was sequenced was blood. As DNA, the CDR3 is TGTGCCAGCAGCCAAGGAAGGACGGGACAGGGAAATCAGCCCCAGCATTTT. Protein: CASSQGRTGQGNQPQHF.